This T cell receptor beta chain was recovered during a study of cytomegalovirus exposure and HLA in healthy donors. This clone showed up just a few times. Its target is unknown. CDR1 is MNHEY, CDR2 SVGAGI, per germline. This CDR3 is 12 amino acids long. Between the trimmed V and J ends, which lost 10 bases and 0 bases, there was a span of 10 bases. Primers included in the PCR were 60 Vbeta and 13 Jbeta primers. Only in-frame clones appear in the TCRdb table, and some are missing; sequencing was by immunoSEQ multiplex PCR. The sample lists some 130,000 clones; around 75% were seen once. Overall study results and limits: TCR beta V- and J-gene trimming, according to a later analysis, was linked to a missense DCLRE1C variant.

The chain links TRBV6-5 to TRBJ2-7; D is unresolved. The sequenced material came from PBMCs. The clonotype was recovered from a man aged 25 to 40 in good health and CMV-seronegative. The CDR3, as DNA: TGTGCCACTAAACGAGCCTCCTACGAGCAGTACTTC. Translating gives CATKRASYEQYF.